The present T cell receptor (beta chain) was sequenced within a study of shared clonotypes between healthy human individuals. Study-level background: The cohort had two women and a few men, ages 18 to 49. CD4 naive cells filled three plates per donor, CD4 memory three, CD8 naive two and CD8 memory one.

Germline V lookup: CDR1 MGHDK, CDR2 SYGVNS. The CDR3 consists of 18 residues. V was cut by 1 base and J by 6 bases, with 22 bases left in between. Study observations and caveats: Shared clonotypes: roughly 4.7% naive CD4, approximately 3.4% naive CD8, roughly 2.2% memory CD4, roughly 0.4% memory CD8.

Generated by immunoSEQ multiplex PCR, the TCRdb table keeps only in-frame clones and is missing some. Of some 2.1 million clones in the sample, 90% to 95% were seen once. About this clone itself: The target antigen is unknown.

Into CD45RA+ naive and CD45RA-negative memory subsets, the CD4+ cells were split. The receptor comes from a man younger than 35 in good health. The chain is built from TRBV25-1 and TRBJ2-1, with D perhaps given as TRBD1 or TRBD2 (5 bases each). The sequencing input was naive CD4+ T cells sorted from blood. Subset here: CD45RA+ positively selected. DNA for the CDR3: TGTGCCAGCAGTGAATGGGGGTTTGGGGGTGTTGGGTTCAATGAGCAGTTCTTC. This codes for CASSEWGFGGVGFNEQFF.